These 26 T cell receptor beta chains share one sample of origin, sequenced in a study of blood T cells in healthy people across ages. Primed by a sample-barcoded 5' primer and a J-beta primer mix, a second PCR proceeded for roughly 6 to 12 cycles. MiXCR, applied by TCRdb to the 5' RACE reads, yields one record per CDR3 protein. The profile shows 800,000 to 900,000 distinct CDR3 sequences, around two thirds of them singletons. The source material was blood. All receptors come from a man aged 25 to 45 in good health.

The DNA for the CDR3 is TGTGCCAGCAGTTTCGGGGGTAGCGGGGATTACGAGCAGTACTTC. Amino acids: CASSFGGSGDYEQYF. The rearrangement uses TRBV28 and TRBJ2-7, with 8 positions matching TRBD2. This CDR3 comprises 15 residues. Germline CDR1 MDHEN, CDR2 SYDVKM. Unmatched junction bases numbered 8, after V lost 3 bases and J lost 4 bases.

The chain recombines TRBV7-9 with TRBJ1-1; tentative D call: TRBD1 (6 bases). Germline V gives CDR1 SEHNR, CDR2 FQNEAQ (reference sequence). V shed 3 bases and J shed 5 bases, with 22 bases lying between them. The CDR3 contains 17 residues. CDR3 in amino acids: CASSFRDTPLRGTEAFF. Here the CDR3 DNA reads TGTGCCAGCAGCTTCCGGGACACACCTCTGAGGGGGACTGAAGCTTTCTTT.

This clonotype was counted between two and nine times. The V call is TRBV6-6, the J call TRBJ2-7; no reliable D call. The CDR3 has 10 residues. Germline CDR1 MNHNY, CDR2 SVGAGI (reference sequence). Trimming stripped 6 bases from V and 8 bases from J, with 8 bases between. For the CDR3, the DNA is TGTGCCAGCAGGGGCGGACAGCAGTACTTC. Amino acid sequence: CASRGGQQYF.

J is TRBJ1-6 and V is TRBV7-9; D not resolved. Trimming shortened V by 6 bases and J by 10 bases, and 10 bases separated the two germline ends. CDR3 length: 12 residues. Germline-derived CDR1 and CDR2 are SEHNR and FQNEAQ (reference sequence). CDR3 residues: CASSSEVSPLHF. The CDR3 nucleotides read TGTGCCAGCAGTTCGGAGGTCTCACCCCTCCACTTT. The full variable domain, its missing parts supplied by reference TRBV7-9 and TRBJ1-6, is DTGVSQNPRHKITKRGQNVTFRCDPISEHNRLYWYRQTLGQGPEFLTYFQNEAQLEKSRLLSDRFSAERPKGSFSTLEIQRTEQGDSAMYLCASSSEVSPLHFGNGTRLTVT.

The genes are TRBV7-2 and TRBJ2-7, with a weak D call TRBD1 (5 bases). CDR3 size: 15 residues. Germline V CDR1 and CDR2: SGHTA, FQGNSA. Trimming pared 5 bases from V and 2 bases from J, leaving 16 bases between. CDR3 DNA sequence: TGTGCCAGCAGCATTAGGGGCGGTGCCACCTACGAGCAGTACTTC. Its translation: CASSIRGGATYEQYF. The variable domain in full, completed from reference TRBV7-2 and TRBJ2-7, reads GAGVSQSPSNKVTEKGKDVELRCDPISGHTALYWYRQSLGQGLEFLIYFQGNSAPDKSGLPSDRFSAERTGGSVSTLTIQRTQQEDSAVYLCASSIRGGATYEQYFGPGTRLTVT.

This clonotype was seen only a few times. The genes are TRBV6-1 and TRBJ2-3; TRBD2 aligns across 14 bases. This CDR3 spans 17 amino acids. The germline V gene has CDR1 MNHNS and CDR2 SASEGT. Trimming removed 5 bases from V and 5 bases from J; junction bases left unmatched: 9. Written as DNA, the CDR3 is TGTGCCAGCAGTAAGACTAGCGGGGGGGCCCGTAGAGATACGCAGTATTTT. Protein sequence: CASSKTSGGARRDTQYF.

CDR3 protein: CASSPRDPAYEQYF. The CDR3, as DNA: TGTGCCAGCAGCCCCAGGGACCCGGCCTACGAGCAGTACTTC. The chain links TRBV3-1 to TRBJ2-7; D may be TRBD1 or TRBD2 (5 bases each). CDR3 length: 14 residues. CDR1 is LGHDT, CDR2 YNNKEL, per germline (reference sequence). Trimming took off 4 bases at V and 2 bases at J, with 12 bases between the two ends.

V is TRBV10-3 and J is TRBJ1-1; TRBD1 might be the D (5 bases). V gave up 10 bases and J gave up 0 bases, with 12 bases separating them. Per the germline V gene, CDR1 is ENHRY and CDR2 is SYGVKD. This CDR3 has 13 residues. CDR3 amino acids: CATALGVNTEAFF. CDR3 bases: TGTGCCACTGCATTGGGGGTGAACACTGAAGCTTTCTTT.

The chain has TRBV12-3 or TRBV12-4 and TRBJ2-3, with 7 bases matching TRBD1. Germline trimming cut 7 bases from V and 0 bases from J; bases unmatched to any gene: 7. There are 15 residues in the CDR3. The CDR3: CASTQGVASTDTQYF. DNA of the CDR3: TGTGCCAGCACTCAGGGGGTAGCTAGCACAGATACGCAGTATTTT.

The chain carries TRBV5-1 and TRBJ2-7, with D unclear. CDR3 size: 13 residues. Germline V gives CDR1 SGHRS, CDR2 YFSETQ. The ends were cut back, 1 base at V and 6 bases at J, with 11 bases in the middle. The CDR3 reads CASSLRDSTEQYF. The CDR3 DNA is TGCGCCAGCAGCTTGAGGGATTCGACCGAGCAGTACTTC.

This clonotype showed up just once. The CDR3 sequence: CASSLGTRTRSQQYF. DNA for the CDR3: TGCGCCAGCAGCTTGGGTACTAGGACTCGATCTCAGCAGTACTTC. The J gene is TRBJ2-5, the V gene TRBV5-1; perhaps TRBD2 as D (5 bases). V shed 0 bases and J shed 11 bases, with 20 bases lying between them. This CDR3 region has 15 residues. CDR1 is SGHRS, CDR2 YFSETQ, per germline.

The chain is built from TRBV25-1 and TRBJ1-6; D remains ambiguous. The CDR3 runs to 19 residues. The V and J ends lost 0 bases and 1 base respectively, with 16 bases between them. CDR1 is MGHDK, CDR2 SYGVNS, per germline. The CDR3 DNA sequence: TGTGCCAGCAGTGAATATCCCTTCGATCCTGGGTCCTATAATTCACCCCTCCACTTT. Protein: CASSEYPFDPGSYNSPLHF.

The rearrangement joins TRBV7-2 to TRBJ2-3, with TRBD1 identical over 9 bases. Germline assignment: CDR1 SGHTA and CDR2 FQGNSA. J gave up 2 bases and V 0 bases, and 3 bases lay outside the gene matches. The CDR3 is 16 residues long. In DNA, the CDR3 is TGTGCCAGCAGCTTAGCCGGGACAGGGCACACAGATACGCAGTATTTT. Protein: CASSLAGTGHTDTQYF.

V gene TRBV12-3 or TRBV12-4 combines with J gene TRBJ2-5; D is ambiguous. V shed 6 bases and J shed 7 bases, with 12 bases lying between them. This CDR3 comprises 12 residues. The CDR3 DNA reads as TGTGCCAGCAGGTCTATATACTCGACCCAGTACTTC. This encodes CASRSIYSTQYF.

This sequence joins TRBV20-1 and TRBJ2-5; the match to TRBD2 covers 10 bases. Germline V CDR1 and CDR2: DFQATT, SNEGSKA (reference sequence). Trimming took 3 bases from V and 2 from J; bases not matched to a gene: 3. The CDR3 length is 14 residues. Here the CDR3 reads CSARSGGEQETQYF. In DNA form, the CDR3 reads TGCAGTGCTAGGAGCGGGGGGGAACAAGAGACCCAGTACTTC.

This chain uses TRBV6-2 or TRBV6-3 with TRBJ2-4; D not resolved. The CDR3 is made up of 15 amino acids. In germline, CDR1 is MNHEY, CDR2 SVGEGT. The V end lost 5 bases, the J end lost 1 base, and 12 bases lay between the germline ends. The CDR3 reads CASSPPGSAKNIQYF. The CDR3 DNA reads as TGTGCCAGCAGTCCCCCCGGCTCGGCCAAAAACATTCAGTACTTC.

The V call is TRBV7-2, the J call TRBJ2-1; perhaps TRBD2 as D (5 bases). The CDR3 contains 15 residues. Per germline, CDR1 SGHTA and CDR2 FQGNSA. V lost 4 bases, J lost 4 bases, and 14 bases lay in between. The CDR3 DNA follows: TGTGCCAGCAGCTCGACCTTGGACTTGTACAATGAGCAGTTCTTC. It specifies CASSSTLDLYNEQFF.

This rearrangement joins TRBV9 to TRBJ2-7; D gene ambiguous. Trimming left V 4 bases short and J 3 bases short, with 8 bases between. The CDR3 contains 12 residues. Looked up from germline, CDR1 is SGDLS and CDR2 is YYNGEE. CDR3 DNA: TGTGCCAGCAGCTCAGTGGGCTACGAGCAGTACTTC. This encodes CASSSVGYEQYF.

J is TRBJ2-4 and V is TRBV29-1; 8 nucleotides match TRBD1. The DNA end lines up better with TRBJ2-7; the J call may be wrong. The CDR3 runs 15 residues. The germline gives CDR1 SQVTM, CDR2 ANQGSEA. The CDR3 nucleotides read TGCAGCGTCGTATCGGACGGGGACAGGCCCTACGAGCAGTACTTC. Translation gives CSVVSDGDRPYEQYF.

DNA of the CDR3: TGTGCCAGCAGTTCCCCTTCCACGGGGGCAAAGGGTAGCAATCAGCCCCAGCATTTT. Translating gives CASSSPSTGAKGSNQPQHF. This sequence joins TRBV6-2 or TRBV6-3 and TRBJ1-5; D might be TRBD1 (6 bases). Germline CDR1 is MNHEY and CDR2 is SVGEGT. The V end was cut by 4 bases, the J end by 0 bases, with 22 bases between. This CDR3 region has 19 residues.

The gene calls are TRBV29-1 and TRBJ2-3, with D tentatively TRBD1 (6 bases). This CDR3 is 14 amino acids long. Deletions cut 0 bases from V and 1 base from J, with 8 bases between. CDR1 and CDR2 (germline): SQVTM, ANQGSEA. This chain's CDR3 is CSVEEAGGTDTQYF. In DNA, the CDR3 is TGCAGCGTTGAAGAAGCAGGGGGCACAGATACGCAGTATTTT.

Only a few counts were recorded for this clonotype. The chain carries TRBV7-2 and TRBJ2-3, with 7 nucleotides matching TRBD2. The CDR3 consists of 19 residues. Germline assignment: CDR1 SGHTA and CDR2 FQGNSA. The V and J ends lost 2 bases and 6 bases, in that order; junction bases with no gene match: 20. The CDR3 sequence: CASSLRKSLSAGPKDTQYF. CDR3 DNA: TGTGCCAGCAGCTTACGGAAGTCGTTATCAGCGGGGCCGAAGGATACGCAGTATTTT.

This clonotype appeared a few times. The chain combines TRBV4-2 with TRBJ2-1; TRBD1 is a possible D gene (5 bases). The CDR3 loop spans 12 amino acids. CDR1 is LGHNA and CDR2 is YNFKEQ in the germline V gene. Trimming removed 3 bases from V and 10 bases from J, with 10 bases in between. In DNA form, the CDR3 reads TGTGCCAGCAGCCAGGGGCTGGAGGAGCAGTTCTTC. Amino acid sequence: CASSQGLEEQFF.

This clonotype has more than one count but fewer than ten. V gene TRBV7-9 combines with J gene TRBJ2-7; 7 bases fit TRBD1. Germline trimming cut 4 bases from V and 6 bases from J; bases unmatched to any gene: 12. The CDR3 runs to 15 residues. The germline CDR1 and CDR2 sequences are SEHNR and FQNEAQ (reference sequence). In nucleotides, the CDR3 is TGTGCCAGCAGCTCTATGTCCGGACAGGTTCGCGAGCAGTACTTC. Amino acids: CASSSMSGQVREQYF.

V and J are TRBV11-2 and TRBJ2-7, with D possibly TRBD1 on 6 matching bases. The CDR3 is 18 residues long. Per germline, CDR1 SGHAT and CDR2 FQNNGV. Trimming removed 3 bases from V and 6 bases from J, with 27 bases in between. For the CDR3, the DNA is TGTGCCAGCAGCTTGACAGGTATCGCGAGACGACCCATGGCCGAGCAGTACTTC. This codes for CASSLTGIARRPMAEQYF.

This clonotype was seen a few times. This chain connects TRBV15 to TRBJ2-1; 8 bases line up with TRBD2. The CDR3 loop spans 14 amino acids. V was clipped by 4 bases and J by 2 bases; unmatched bases: 1. Germline CDR1 is LNHNV and CDR2 is YYDKDF (reference sequence). The CDR3 sequence: CATSNGGAYNEQFF. The CDR3 bases are TGTGCCACCAGCAACGGGGGGGCCTACAATGAGCAGTTCTTC. The full variable domain, completed using reference TRBV15 and TRBJ2-1, is DAMVIQNPRYQVTQFGKPVTLSCSQTLNHNVMYWYQQKSSQAPKLLFHYYDKDFNNEADTPDNFQSRRPNTSFCFLDIRSPGLGDTAMYLCATSNGGAYNEQFFGPGTRLTVL.